The T cell receptor beta chain described here comes from a study of blood T cell dynamics during melanoma immunotherapy. Background on the study: First-line therapy was either pembrolizumab or nivolumab with ipilimumab for metastatic melanoma. Overall study findings and caveats: Disease-control patients' PBMC repertoires became either more clonal or more diverse at W3.

Described time point: week 3, after first cycle of checkpoint inhibitor. Response was assessed by RECIST 1.1 at 12 weeks, except two rapid progressors. The assay was immunoSEQ multiplex PCR, and TCRdb's table has in-frame clones only and misses some. The repertoire consists of roughly 8,000 clones, with approximately 85% occurring once and the leading ten covering about 3.5%. CDR1 and CDR2 from the germline V gene are LNHDA and SQIVND (reference sequence). This CDR3 spans 17 amino acids. The V end was cut by 3 bases, the J end by 0 bases, with 15 bases between. This clone has only one observation. Its antigen is as yet unknown.

This receptor was identified in a human donor with melanoma. The chain couples TRBV19 to TRBJ2-4; D may match TRBD1 or TRBD2 (5 bases each). Source: blood, taken from a patient treated with checkpoint blockade. This CDR3 is CASSIDGFGGAKNIQYF. The CDR3 DNA is TGTGCCAGTAGTATCGACGGGTTTGGGGGAGCCAAAAACATTCAGTACTTC.